The TCR beta chain under discussion was sequenced for a study of CD4 T cells in relation to SARS-CoV-2 and coronaviruses. Study outcomes and limitations: This crossreactivity analysis covered spike protein alone, no other viral proteins. Around 62% of donors had memory CD4+ clonotypes crossrecognizing SARS-CoV-2 and common cold coronavirus spike. Memory recall responses, not primary responses primed in culture, are what the assay detects. Pre-pandemic and post-infection samples never came from the same donor.

TCRdb keeps only in-frame clones here, not all; method: immunoSEQ multiplex PCR. The repertoire holds roughly 71,000 clones, with around 86% as singletons. This clone appeared a single time. Antigen unknown. CDR3 length: 15 residues. Germline lookup yields CDR1 LNHDA and CDR2 SQIVND (reference sequence). Trimming removed 5 bases from V and 2 bases from J, with 16 bases in between. Unexposed donor CD4+ T cells date from 2011-2018, before the COVID-19 pandemic. The clonotype was recovered from a human donor in good health. The chain joins TRBV19 to TRBJ2-7; D is possibly TRBD1 (6 bases). Sequencing used memory CD4+ T cells from PBMCs. CDR3 sequence reads: CASSGRDTLTYEQYF. CDR3 sequence (DNA): TGTGCCAGTAGTGGTCGGGACACACTCACCTACGAGCAGTACTTC.